This T cell receptor beta chain was retrieved from a study of cytomegalovirus exposure and HLA in healthy donors. In the study overall: Out of 150 million to 200 million T cells, an earlier analysis found 117 million unique TCR beta sequences in total.

13 Jbeta primers and 60 Vbeta primers were used for the PCR. Here immunoSEQ multiplex PCR was the method, and the copy in TCRdb shows in-frame clones only, minus some. The sample includes under 200,000 clones, approximately 84% of them seen just once. The CDR3 extends over 12 amino acids. CDR1 and CDR2 (germline): MNHEY, SVGAGI. The V gene lost 8 bases and the J gene lost 3 bases, with 11 bases spanning the gap. The study's findings and limits: With later analysis, a missense DCLRE1C variant became linked to TCR beta V- and J-gene trimming.

In regard to this clone: Its antigen is unidentified.

This rearrangement joins TRBV6-5 to TRBJ2-7, with D maybe TRBD1 (6 bases). Sequenced: PBMCs. This sequence originates from a man in his fifties in good health and CMV-seronegative. CDR3 region: CASGQGSYEQYF. CDR3 nucleotides: TGTGCCAGCGGCCAGGGGAGCTACGAGCAGTACTTC.